The 22 T cell receptor beta chains presented below share a single source sample, sequenced in a study of blood T cell repertoires in COVID-19. The method was immunoSEQ multiplex PCR; TCRdb's version includes in-frame clones alone and lacks a portion of them. The sample holds about 190,000 clones, about four fifths seen once. The sequenced material came from peripheral blood. The receptor source for this set is a woman between 40 and 50 years old with acute or convalescent COVID-19.

The chain links TRBV5-1 to TRBJ2-3; 8 bases are shared with TRBD2. In germline, CDR1 is SGHRS, CDR2 YFSETQ. This CDR3 has 15 amino acids. V shed 4 bases, J shed 9 bases, and the junction held 13 bases outside the gene matches. CDR3 coding DNA: TGCGCCAGCAGCGCCGGACTAGCCGGGGGTGCCACGCAGTATTTT. This encodes CASSAGLAGGATQYF. The variable domain in full, completed from reference TRBV5-1 and TRBJ2-3, reads KAGVTQTPRYLIKTRGQQVTLSCSPISGHRSVSWYQQTPGQGLQFLFEYFSETQRNKGNFPGRFSGRQFSNSRSEMNVSTLELGDSALYLCASSAGLAGGATQYFGPGTRLTVL.

The chain carries TRBV2 and TRBJ1-1; no clear D gene. The CDR3 is 12 residues long. Trimming stripped 3 bases from V and 10 bases from J, with 12 bases between. Per the germline V gene, CDR1 is SNHLY and CDR2 is FYNNEI. Here the CDR3 DNA reads TGTGCCAGCAGTGACATGGACTGGCCAGCTTTCTTT. It translates to CASSDMDWPAFF.

The CDR3 DNA is TGTGCCAGCAGTGTACGACTAGACGGTGAGCAGTTCTTC. Amino acids: CASSVRLDGEQFF. J is TRBJ2-1 and V is TRBV12-3 or TRBV12-4, with D possibly being TRBD2 (6 bases). There are 13 residues in the CDR3. Trimming took 5 bases from V and 9 from J, leaving 14 bases between them.

The gene calls are TRBV5-1 and TRBJ2-5, with D uncertain. This CDR3 is built from 14 residues. V lost 3 bases to trimming and J lost 1 base, with 10 bases between them. Looked up from germline, CDR1 is SGHRS and CDR2 is YFSETQ. The CDR3 nucleotides read TGCGCCAGCAGCTCGGGTGTCACCCAAGAGACCCAGTACTTC. Its protein product is CASSSGVTQETQYF.

This chain links TRBV15 with TRBJ2-7; 9 nucleotides line up with TRBD2. Germline loops: CDR1 LNHNV, CDR2 YYDKDF (reference sequence). The CDR3 is 16 residues long. The junction had 16 bases not matched to a gene; V was cut back by 6 bases and J by 7 bases. The CDR3 protein is CATSPFSGGTFWEQYF. The DNA of the CDR3 is TGTGCCACCAGTCCCTTTAGCGGGGGCACCTTCTGGGAGCAGTACTTC.

V is TRBV11-2 and J is TRBJ2-7; 7 positions match TRBD1. CDR3 length: 11 amino acids. The J segment lost 6 bases and the V segment lost 5 bases, leaving 1 base of the junction unmatched. The germline gives CDR1 SGHAT, CDR2 FQNNGV. The CDR3 loop reads CASSPGGEQYF. CDR3 DNA sequence: TGTGCCAGCAGCCCAGGGGGCGAGCAGTACTTC.

DNA for the CDR3: TGCAGCGTTACGACAGGGGGGAACACTGAAGCTTTCTTT. Translating gives CSVTTGGNTEAFF. The V and J genes are TRBV29-1 and TRBJ1-1, with 9 bases that match TRBD1. Germline V gives CDR1 SQVTM, CDR2 ANQGSEA. The V and J ends lost 5 bases and 1 base, in that order; junction bases with no gene match: 2. The CDR3 totals 13 residues. The full variable domain, with the rest looked up from reference TRBV29-1 and TRBJ1-1, is SAVISQKPSRDICQRGTSLTIQCQVDSQVTMMFWYRQQPGQSLTLIATANQGSEATYESGFVIDKFPISRPNLTFSTLTVSNMSPEDSSIYLCSVTTGGNTEAFFGQGTRLTVV.

The chain links TRBV6-5 to TRBJ2-3; TRBD2 matches at 9 bases. Germline V gene sequence: CDR1 MNHEY, CDR2 SVGAGI. Trimming cost V 5 bases and J 0 bases; bases outside gene matches: 3. The CDR3 contains 15 residues. CDR3 loop: CASSRTSASTDTQYF. The CDR3 DNA reads as TGTGCCAGCAGTAGGACTAGCGCCAGCACAGATACGCAGTATTTT.

The table lists this clone with a few counts. V usage is TRBV28 and J usage is TRBJ1-6, with 7 bases that match TRBD1. Trimming at V came to 6 bases and at J to 6 bases, leaving 11 bases not matched to a gene. The CDR3 runs 16 residues. Germline V gene lookup returns CDR1 MDHEN and CDR2 SYDVKM. The CDR3 region is CASSKPPGQLNSPLHF. The CDR3 DNA reads as TGTGCCAGCAGCAAACCCCCGGGACAGCTTAATTCACCCCTCCACTTT.

The rearrangement joins TRBV5-1 to TRBJ2-7, with 11 bases lining up with TRBD1. The germline V gene encodes CDR1 SGHRS and CDR2 YFSETQ. CDR3 length: 15 amino acids. The V segment lost 4 bases and the J segment 3 bases; nucleotides outside the gene matches: 6. The CDR3 region is CASSGRDRGFYEQYF. The CDR3 bases are TGCGCCAGCAGCGGCCGGGACAGGGGGTTCTACGAGCAGTACTTC.

This chain connects TRBV6-4 to TRBJ2-3; 9 bases are a match to TRBD2. V was pared by 2 bases and J by 1 base, with 4 bases of the junction left unmatched. The V gene's germline CDR1 is MRHNA and CDR2 SNTAGT. This CDR3 is built from 16 residues. The chain's CDR3 is CASSDTPSGGTDTQYF. The CDR3 DNA sequence: TGTGCCAGCAGTGACACTCCTAGCGGGGGCACAGATACGCAGTATTTT.

J is TRBJ1-1 and V is TRBV11-2; D not resolved. Deletions cut 5 bases from V and 4 bases from J, with 14 bases between. Germline assignment: CDR1 SGHAT and CDR2 FQNNGV. CDR3 size: 14 residues. The CDR3 DNA follows: TGTGCCAGCAGCCTAAACGCGGGTGGCACTGAAGCTTTCTTT. Its protein product is CASSLNAGGTEAFF.

The chain has TRBV2 and TRBJ2-1; D perhaps matches TRBD1 (6 bases). CDR3 size: 16 residues. Trimming took 4 bases from V and 5 from J, leaving 18 bases between them. CDR1 is SNHLY and CDR2 is FYNNEI in the germline V gene. The CDR3 here is CASSGRTVGFHNEQFF. In nucleotides, the CDR3 is TGTGCCAGCAGTGGAAGGACAGTTGGGTTTCACAATGAGCAGTTCTTC.

This chain joins TRBV6-5 and TRBJ2-1; 7 nucleotides match TRBD2. The germline V gene has CDR1 MNHEY and CDR2 SVGAGI. V shed 0 bases, J shed 10 bases, and the junction held 6 bases outside the gene matches. The CDR3 consists of 14 residues. CDR3 region: CASSYSIAGGEQFF. In nucleotides, the CDR3 is TGTGCCAGCAGTTACTCGATAGCGGGCGGGGAGCAGTTCTTC.

This clone was seen only a few times. This chain uses TRBV6-5 with TRBJ2-7; 7 bases line up with TRBD2. V gave up 8 bases and J gave up 2 bases; unmatched junction bases: 9. The V gene's germline CDR1 is MNHEY and CDR2 SVGAGI. The CDR3 totals 14 residues. The chain's CDR3 is CASSQQAGAYEQYF. The CDR3 bases are TGTGCCAGCTCCCAACAGGCGGGGGCCTACGAGCAGTACTTC.

The CDR3: CASSLNVMNTEAFF. CDR3 nucleotides: TGTGCCAGCAGCTTAAATGTAATGAACACTGAAGCTTTCTTT. This chain uses TRBV7-8 with TRBJ1-1, with no clear D. Trimming stripped 2 bases from V and 0 bases from J, with 7 bases between. Germline lookup yields CDR1 SGHVS and CDR2 FQNEAQ. The CDR3 spans 14 residues.

The chain links TRBV11-2 to TRBJ2-5; 8 nucleotides agree with TRBD1. Per germline, CDR1 SGHAT and CDR2 FQNNGV. The CDR3 has 13 amino acids. V was pared by 4 bases and J by 5 bases, with 3 bases of the junction left unmatched. CDR3 loop: CASSSTGDETQYF. The CDR3 region has the DNA TGTGCCAGCAGCTCGACAGGGGACGAGACCCAGTACTTC.

The chain has TRBV5-1 and TRBJ2-1; 14 bases map to TRBD2. From germline, CDR1 is SGHRS and CDR2 YFSETQ. Germline trimming cut 3 bases from V and 12 bases from J; bases unmatched to any gene: 8. This CDR3 has 15 amino acids. DNA of the CDR3: TGCGCCAGCAGCTCCGGACTAGCGGGGGGTATAGGGCAGTTCTTC. Amino acid sequence: CASSSGLAGGIGQFF.

The chain joins TRBV5-5 to TRBJ1-2; D gene uncertain. The CDR3 length is 15 residues. V lost 0 bases and J 8 bases, leaving 17 bases between the germline ends. CDR1 and CDR2 (germline): SGHKS, YYEKEE (reference sequence). The CDR3: CASSLDPGVGRGYTF. CDR3 coding DNA: TGTGCCAGCAGCTTGGATCCAGGTGTAGGGAGGGGCTACACCTTC.

The chain uses TRBV27 and TRBJ1-6, with a tentative D call TRBD1 (5 bases). The CDR3 contains 14 residues. Per the germline V gene, CDR1 is MNHEY and CDR2 is SMNVEV (reference sequence). Trimming stripped 3 bases from V and 9 bases from J, with 12 bases between. The CDR3 reads CASSLGSRASPLHF. In DNA, the CDR3 is TGTGCCAGCAGTTTGGGAAGCAGGGCTTCACCCCTCCACTTT.

This clone was observed once. The chain uses TRBV7-3 and TRBJ1-4; the D gene is possibly TRBD1 (5 bases). V shed 8 bases and J shed 5 bases, with 6 bases lying between them. From germline, CDR1 is SGHTA and CDR2 FQGTGA. The CDR3 consists of 11 residues. CDR3 coding DNA: TGTGCCAGCTCAGGGAATGAAAAACTGTTTTTT. This codes for CASSGNEKLFF.

This clone was counted only a few times. This chain joins TRBV9 and TRBJ2-3; 10 bases agree with TRBD2. The V gene end was trimmed by 1 base and the J gene end by 0 bases; junction bases not matched to a gene: 11. The CDR3 spans 19 residues. Germline V gene sequence: CDR1 SGDLS, CDR2 YYNGEE. CDR3 DNA sequence: TGTGCCAGCAGCGTACCTTTAGCGGGGGGACCTTCAAGCACAGATACGCAGTATTTT. It specifies CASSVPLAGGPSSTDTQYF.